This TCR beta chain is from a study of OX40 agonist ivuxolimab in advanced cancers. TCRdb keeps only in-frame clones here, not all; method: immunoSEQ multiplex PCR. The data show 37,000 or so clones, 70% to 80% seen once. The CDR3 spans 16 residues. CDR1 MNHEY and CDR2 SMNVEV come from the germline V gene (reference sequence). V was shortened by 3 bases and J by 9 bases, with 18 bases between the two germline ends. Study-wide findings and caveats: Dosing at 0.1 to 3.0 mg/kg was accompanied by clonal expansion of CD4+ and CD8+ blood T cells by week 6.

Turning to this clone: What it recognizes is unknown.

The specimen comprised CD4+ or CD8+ T cells sorted from blood, sampled in a trial of the OX40 agonist ivuxolimab. This rearrangement joins TRBV27 to TRBJ1-6, with TRBD1 as a possible D gene (5 bases). The sequence came from an adult with an advanced solid tumor such as melanoma, head and neck, liver or kidney cancer. CDR3 sequence reads: CASSLTEGSISSPLHF. The CDR3 bases are TGTGCCAGCAGTTTGACAGAGGGGTCAATTAGTTCACCCCTCCACTTT.